This T cell receptor beta chain was recorded in a study of T cell repertoires in cytomegalovirus infection. Details on this clonotype: The antigen is unknown.

One entry per CDR3 protein results from TCRdb running MiXCR on the reads. Seen here are a few hundred thousand distinct CDR3 sequences, roughly 43% observed once, and the top ten hold 48%. Per germline, CDR1 SGHRS and CDR2 YFSETQ. This CDR3 contains 24 residues. J gave up 0 bases and V 0 bases, and 21 bases lay outside the gene matches. This clonotype originated in a human donor in good health (CMV status not recorded). Some clones in this sample may be carry-over from other donors' samples. The material was cultured PBMCs, obtained from culture after CMV antigen stimulation. The V call is TRBV5-1, the J call TRBJ2-3; TRBD2 matches at 14 bases. This chain's CDR3 is CASSLDRRTWTSGGSKASTDTQYF. CDR3 DNA: TGCGCCAGCAGCTTGGATAGAAGAACCTGGACTAGCGGGGGGTCGAAGGCTAGCACAGATACGCAGTATTTT.